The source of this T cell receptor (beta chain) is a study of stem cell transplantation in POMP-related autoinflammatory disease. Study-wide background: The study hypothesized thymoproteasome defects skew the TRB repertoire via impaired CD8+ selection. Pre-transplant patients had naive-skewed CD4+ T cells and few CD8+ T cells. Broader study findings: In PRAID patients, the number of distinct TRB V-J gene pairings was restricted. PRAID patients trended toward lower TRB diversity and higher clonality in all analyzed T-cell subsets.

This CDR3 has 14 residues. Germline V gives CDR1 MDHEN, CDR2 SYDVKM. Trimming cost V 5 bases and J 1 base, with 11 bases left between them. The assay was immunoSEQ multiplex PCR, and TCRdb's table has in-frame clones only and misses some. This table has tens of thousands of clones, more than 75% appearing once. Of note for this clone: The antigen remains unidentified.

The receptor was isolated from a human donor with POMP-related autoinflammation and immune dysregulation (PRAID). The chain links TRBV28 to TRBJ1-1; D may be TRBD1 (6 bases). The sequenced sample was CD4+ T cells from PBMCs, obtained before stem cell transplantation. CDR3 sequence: CASSVGQTNTEAFF. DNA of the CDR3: TGTGCCAGCAGTGTTGGACAGACGAACACTGAAGCTTTCTTT.